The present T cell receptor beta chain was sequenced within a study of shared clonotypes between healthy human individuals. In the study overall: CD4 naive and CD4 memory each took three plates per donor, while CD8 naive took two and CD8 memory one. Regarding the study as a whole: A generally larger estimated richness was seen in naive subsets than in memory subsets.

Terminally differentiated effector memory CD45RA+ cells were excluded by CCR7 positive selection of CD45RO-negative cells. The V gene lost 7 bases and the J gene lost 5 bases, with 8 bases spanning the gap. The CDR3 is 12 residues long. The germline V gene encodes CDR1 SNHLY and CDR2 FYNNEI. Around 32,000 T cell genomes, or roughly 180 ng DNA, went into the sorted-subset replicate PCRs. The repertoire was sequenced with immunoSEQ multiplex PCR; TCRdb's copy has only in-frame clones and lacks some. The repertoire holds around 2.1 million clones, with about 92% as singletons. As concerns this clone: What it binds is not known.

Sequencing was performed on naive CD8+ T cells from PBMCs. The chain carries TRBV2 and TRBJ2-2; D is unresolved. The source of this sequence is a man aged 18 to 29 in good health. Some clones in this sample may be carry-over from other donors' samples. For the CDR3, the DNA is TGTGCCAGCATACCCCGAACCGGGGAGCTGTTTTTT. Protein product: CASIPRTGELFF.